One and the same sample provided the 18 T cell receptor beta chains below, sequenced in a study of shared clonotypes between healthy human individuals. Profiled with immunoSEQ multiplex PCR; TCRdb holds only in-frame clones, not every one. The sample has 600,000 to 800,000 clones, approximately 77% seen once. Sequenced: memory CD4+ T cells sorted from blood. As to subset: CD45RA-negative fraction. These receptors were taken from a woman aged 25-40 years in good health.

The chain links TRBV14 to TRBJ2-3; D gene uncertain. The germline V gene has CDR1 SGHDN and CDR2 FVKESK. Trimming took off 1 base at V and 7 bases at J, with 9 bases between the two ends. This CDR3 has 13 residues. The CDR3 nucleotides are TGTGCCAGCAGCCAAGTTACCCTTAATACGCAGTATTTT. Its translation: CASSQVTLNTQYF.

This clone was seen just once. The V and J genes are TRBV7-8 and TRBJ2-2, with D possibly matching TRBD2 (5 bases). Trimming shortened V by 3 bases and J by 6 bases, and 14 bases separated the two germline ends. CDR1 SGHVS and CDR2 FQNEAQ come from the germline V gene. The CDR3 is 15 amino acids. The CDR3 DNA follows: TGTGCCAGCAGCTTCGACCGGACGAGGGCCGGGGAGCTGTTTTTT. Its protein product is CASSFDRTRAGELFF.

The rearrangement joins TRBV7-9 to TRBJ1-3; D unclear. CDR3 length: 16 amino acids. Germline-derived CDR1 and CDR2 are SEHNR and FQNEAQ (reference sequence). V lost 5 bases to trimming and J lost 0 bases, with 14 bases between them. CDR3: CASSRTGMHSGNTIYF. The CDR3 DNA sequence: TGTGCCAGCAGCCGTACCGGGATGCACTCTGGAAACACCATATATTTT.

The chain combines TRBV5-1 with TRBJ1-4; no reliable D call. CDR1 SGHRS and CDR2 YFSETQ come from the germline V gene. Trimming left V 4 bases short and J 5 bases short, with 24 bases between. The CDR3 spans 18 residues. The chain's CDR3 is CASSPRPGPSGINEKLFF. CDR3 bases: TGCGCCAGCAGCCCCCGGCCAGGCCCTTCGGGGATAAATGAAAAACTGTTTTTT.

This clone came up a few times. CDR3 amino acids: CASSEGDPGVYGYTF. The DNA for the CDR3 is TGCGCCAGCAGTGAGGGGGACCCAGGGGTCTATGGCTACACCTTC. V gene TRBV10-1 combines with J gene TRBJ1-2, with D perhaps matching TRBD1 (6 bases). Between the trimmed V and J ends, which lost 2 bases and 4 bases, there was a span of 14 bases. This CDR3 spans 15 amino acids. Germline V gene data show CDR1 as WNHNN and CDR2 as SYGVQD (reference sequence).

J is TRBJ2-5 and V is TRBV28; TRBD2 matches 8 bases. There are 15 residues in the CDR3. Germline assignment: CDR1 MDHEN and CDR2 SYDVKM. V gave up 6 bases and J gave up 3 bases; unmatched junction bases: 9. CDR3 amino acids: CASSSPGTSEETQYF. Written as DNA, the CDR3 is TGTGCCAGCAGCTCGCCCGGGACTAGTGAAGAGACCCAGTACTTC.

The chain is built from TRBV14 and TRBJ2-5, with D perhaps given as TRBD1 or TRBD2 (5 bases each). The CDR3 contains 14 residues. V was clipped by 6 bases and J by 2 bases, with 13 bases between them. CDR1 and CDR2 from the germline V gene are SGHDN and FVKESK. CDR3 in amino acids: CASRPIGAQETQYF. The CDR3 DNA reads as TGTGCCAGCAGACCCATCGGGGCGCAAGAGACCCAGTACTTC.

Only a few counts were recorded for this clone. DNA for the CDR3: TGTGCCAGCAGCCAAGATCGGACTAGCGGGAACAATGAGCAGTTCTTC. Amino acids: CASSQDRTSGNNEQFF. The V gene is TRBV14, the J gene TRBJ2-1; 12 nucleotides match TRBD2. With V trimmed by 0 bases and J by 5 bases, 2 bases remained unmatched. The CDR3 consists of 16 residues. The germline CDR1 and CDR2 sequences are SGHDN and FVKESK.

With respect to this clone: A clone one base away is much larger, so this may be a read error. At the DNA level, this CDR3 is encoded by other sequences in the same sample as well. The CDR3 sequence is CASSWDRSSYNEQFF. The CDR3 DNA reads TGCGCCAGCAGCTGGGATAGGAGCTCCTACAATGAGCAGTTCTTC. This sequence joins TRBV5-1 and TRBJ2-1; no firm D call. The V gene's germline CDR1 is SGHRS and CDR2 YFSETQ. The CDR3 covers 15 residues. Trimming took off 3 bases at V and 0 bases at J, with 10 bases between the two ends.

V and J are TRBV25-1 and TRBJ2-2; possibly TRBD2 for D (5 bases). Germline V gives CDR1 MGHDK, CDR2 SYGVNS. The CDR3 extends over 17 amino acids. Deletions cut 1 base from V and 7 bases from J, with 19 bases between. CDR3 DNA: TGTGCCAGCAGTGAATGGAGAGGGAATCTCGGAGACGGGGAGCTGTTTTTT. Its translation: CASSEWRGNLGDGELFF.

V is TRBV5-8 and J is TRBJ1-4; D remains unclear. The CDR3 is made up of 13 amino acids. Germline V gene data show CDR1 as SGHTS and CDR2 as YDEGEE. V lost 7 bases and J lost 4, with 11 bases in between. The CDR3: CASVETYNEKLFF. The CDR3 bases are TGTGCCAGCGTGGAGACCTATAATGAAAAACTGTTTTTT. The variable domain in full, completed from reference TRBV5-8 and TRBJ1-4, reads EAGVTQSPTHLIKTRGQQATLRCSPISGHTSVYWYQQALGLGLQFLLWYDEGEERNRGNFPPRFSGRQFPNYSSELNVNALELEDSALYLCASVETYNEKLFFGSGTQLSVL.

The DNA of the CDR3 is TGTGCCAGCAGTTTACAAGGGTCACTGGTGGAGACCCAGTACTTC. Its protein is CASSLQGSLVETQYF. The chain has TRBV28 and TRBJ2-5; no reliable D call. CDR1 is MDHEN, CDR2 SYDVKM, per germline. This CDR3 spans 15 amino acids. V lost 2 bases, J lost 5 bases, and 15 bases lay in between.

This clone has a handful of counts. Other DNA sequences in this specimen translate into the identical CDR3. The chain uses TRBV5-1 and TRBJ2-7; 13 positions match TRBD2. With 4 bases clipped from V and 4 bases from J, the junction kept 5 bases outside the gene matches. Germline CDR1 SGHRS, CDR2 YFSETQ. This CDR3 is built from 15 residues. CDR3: CASSPGTSGTYEQYF. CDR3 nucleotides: TGCGCCAGCAGCCCCGGGACTAGCGGGACTTACGAGCAGTACTTC.

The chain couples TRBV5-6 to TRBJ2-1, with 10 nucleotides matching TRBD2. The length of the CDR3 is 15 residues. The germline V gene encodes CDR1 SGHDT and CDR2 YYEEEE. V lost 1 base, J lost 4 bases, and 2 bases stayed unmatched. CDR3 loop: CASSLTSGTYNEQFF. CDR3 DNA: TGTGCCAGCAGCTTGACTAGCGGGACGTACAATGAGCAGTTCTTC. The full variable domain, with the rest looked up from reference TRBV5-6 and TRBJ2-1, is DAGVTQSPTHLIKTRGQQVTLRCSPKSGHDTVSWYQQALGQGPQFIFQYYEEEERQRGNFPDRFSGHQFPNYSSELNVNALLLGDSALYLCASSLTSGTYNEQFFGPGTRLTVL.

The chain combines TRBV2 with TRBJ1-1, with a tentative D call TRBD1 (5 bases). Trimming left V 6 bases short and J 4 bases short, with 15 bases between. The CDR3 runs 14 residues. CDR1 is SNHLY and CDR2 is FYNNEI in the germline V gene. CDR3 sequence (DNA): TGTGCCAGCAGGGTCAGGGAGGAAGGCACTGAAGCTTTCTTT. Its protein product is CASRVREEGTEAFF.

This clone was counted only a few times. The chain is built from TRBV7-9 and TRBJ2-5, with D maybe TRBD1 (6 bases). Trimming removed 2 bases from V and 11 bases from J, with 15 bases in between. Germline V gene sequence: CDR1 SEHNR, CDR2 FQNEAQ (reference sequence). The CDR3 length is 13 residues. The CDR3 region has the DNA TGTGCCAGCAGCTTAAACAGGGCGGATGGGCAGTACTTC. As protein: CASSLNRADGQYF.

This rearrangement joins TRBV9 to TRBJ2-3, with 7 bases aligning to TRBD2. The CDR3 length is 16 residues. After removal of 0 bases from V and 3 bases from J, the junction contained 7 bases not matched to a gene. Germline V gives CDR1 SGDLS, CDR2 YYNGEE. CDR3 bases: TGTGCCAGCAGCGTAGCTATGGCGGGAGCGACAGATACGCAGTATTTT. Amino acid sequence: CASSVAMAGATDTQYF.

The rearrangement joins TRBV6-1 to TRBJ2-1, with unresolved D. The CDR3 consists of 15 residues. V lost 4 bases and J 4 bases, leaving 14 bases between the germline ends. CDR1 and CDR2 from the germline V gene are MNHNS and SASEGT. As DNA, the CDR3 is TGTGCCAGCAGTGGACGAAGGCCCCCGTACAATGAGCAGTTCTTC. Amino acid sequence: CASSGRRPPYNEQFF.